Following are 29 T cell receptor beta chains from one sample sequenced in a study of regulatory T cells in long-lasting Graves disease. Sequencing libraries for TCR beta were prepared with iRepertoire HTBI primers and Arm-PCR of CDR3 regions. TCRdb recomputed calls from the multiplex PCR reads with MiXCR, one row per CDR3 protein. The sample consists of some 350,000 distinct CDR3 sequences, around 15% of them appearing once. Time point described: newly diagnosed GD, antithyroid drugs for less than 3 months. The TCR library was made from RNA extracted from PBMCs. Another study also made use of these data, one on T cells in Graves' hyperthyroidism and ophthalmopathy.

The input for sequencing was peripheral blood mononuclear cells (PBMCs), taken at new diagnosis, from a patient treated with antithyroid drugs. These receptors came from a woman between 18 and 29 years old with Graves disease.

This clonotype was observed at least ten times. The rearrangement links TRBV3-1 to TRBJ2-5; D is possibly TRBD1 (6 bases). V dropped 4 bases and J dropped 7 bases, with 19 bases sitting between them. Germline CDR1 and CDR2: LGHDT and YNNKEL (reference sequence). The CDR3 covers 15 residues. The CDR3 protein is CASSRRTPSGATQYF. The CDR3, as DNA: TGTGCCAGCAGCCGAAGGACTCCCTCAGGGGCGACCCAGTACTTC.

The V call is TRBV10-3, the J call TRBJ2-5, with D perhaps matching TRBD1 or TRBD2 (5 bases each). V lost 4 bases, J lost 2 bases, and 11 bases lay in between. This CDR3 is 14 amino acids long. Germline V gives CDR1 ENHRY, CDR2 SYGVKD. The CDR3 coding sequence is TGTGCCATCAGTGCGAGGGACCGGCAAGAGACCCAGTACTTC. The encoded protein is CAISARDRQETQYF.

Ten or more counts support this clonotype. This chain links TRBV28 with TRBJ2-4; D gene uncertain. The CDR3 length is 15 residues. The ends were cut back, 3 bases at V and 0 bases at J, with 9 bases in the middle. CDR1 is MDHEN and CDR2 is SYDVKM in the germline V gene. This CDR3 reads CASSFETLAKNIQYF. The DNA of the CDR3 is TGTGCCAGCAGTTTCGAAACCCTAGCCAAAAACATTCAGTACTTC.

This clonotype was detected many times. The CDR3 protein is CASSQPGQGSYTF. CDR3 in DNA: TGCGCCAGCAGCCAACCGGGACAGGGGAGCTACACCTTC. The V and J genes are TRBV4-1 and TRBJ1-2, with 10 bases fitting TRBD1. The CDR3 spans 13 residues. V dropped 2 bases and J dropped 9; count of bases not matched to a gene: 3. CDR1 MGHRA and CDR2 YSYEKL come from the germline V gene.

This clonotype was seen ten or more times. DNA for the CDR3: TGTGCCAGCAGTTCAACGACAGGGGGGAGGTACGAGCAGTACTTC. It specifies CASSSTTGGRYEQYF. The chain employs TRBV28 and TRBJ2-7; 9 bases match TRBD1. Germline loops: CDR1 MDHEN, CDR2 SYDVKM. Unmatched junction bases numbered 8, after V lost 4 bases and J lost 4 bases. This CDR3 has 15 residues.

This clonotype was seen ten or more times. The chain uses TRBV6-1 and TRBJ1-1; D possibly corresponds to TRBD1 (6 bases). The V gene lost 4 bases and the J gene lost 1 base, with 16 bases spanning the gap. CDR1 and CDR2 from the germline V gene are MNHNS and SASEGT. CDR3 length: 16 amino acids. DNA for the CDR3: TGTGCCAGCAGTGTATACGACAGGTGGGCGAACACTGAAGCTTTCTTT. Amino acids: CASSVYDRWANTEAFF.

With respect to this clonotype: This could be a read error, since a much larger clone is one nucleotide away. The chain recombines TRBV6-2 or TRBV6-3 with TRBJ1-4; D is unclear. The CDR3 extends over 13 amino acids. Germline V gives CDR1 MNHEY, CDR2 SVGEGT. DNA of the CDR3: TGTGCCAGCAGTTGGAACTTGAATGAAAAACCGTTTTTT. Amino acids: CASSWNLNEKPFF.

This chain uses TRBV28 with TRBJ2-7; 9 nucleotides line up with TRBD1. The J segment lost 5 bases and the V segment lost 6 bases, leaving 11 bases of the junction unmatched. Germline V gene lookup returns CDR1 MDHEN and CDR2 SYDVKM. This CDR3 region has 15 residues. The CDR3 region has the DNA TGTGCCAGCAGCACCCCGGGGACAGGGTGGCACGAGCAGTACTTC. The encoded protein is CASSTPGTGWHEQYF.

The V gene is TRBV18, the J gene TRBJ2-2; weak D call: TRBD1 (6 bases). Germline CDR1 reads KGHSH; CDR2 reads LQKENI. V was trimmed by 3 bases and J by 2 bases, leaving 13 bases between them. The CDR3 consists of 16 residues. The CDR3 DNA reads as TGTGCCAGCTCACCCCGATGGGGGCTCAACACCGGGGAGCTGTTTTTT. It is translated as CASSPRWGLNTGELFF.

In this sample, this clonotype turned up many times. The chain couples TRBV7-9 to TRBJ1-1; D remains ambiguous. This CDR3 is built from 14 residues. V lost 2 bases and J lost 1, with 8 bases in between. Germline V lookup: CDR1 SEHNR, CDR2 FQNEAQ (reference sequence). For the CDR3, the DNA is TGTGCCAGCAGCTTAAGCGGGCAGAACACTGAAGCTTTCTTT. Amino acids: CASSLSGQNTEAFF.

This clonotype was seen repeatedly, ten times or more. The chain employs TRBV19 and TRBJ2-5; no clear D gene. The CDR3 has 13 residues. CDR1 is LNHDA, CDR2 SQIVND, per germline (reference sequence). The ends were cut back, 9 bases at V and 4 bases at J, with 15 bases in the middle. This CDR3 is CASSLGPLETQYF. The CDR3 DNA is TGTGCCAGCAGTTTGGGCCCCCTAGAGACCCAGTACTTC.

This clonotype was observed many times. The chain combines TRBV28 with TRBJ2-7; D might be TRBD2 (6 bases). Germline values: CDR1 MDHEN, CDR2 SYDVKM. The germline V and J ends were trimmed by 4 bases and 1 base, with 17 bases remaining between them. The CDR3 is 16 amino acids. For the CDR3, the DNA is TGTGCCAGCAGTTACCCCCGGGGGAATCCTTCCTACGAGCAGTACTTC. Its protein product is CASSYPRGNPSYEQYF. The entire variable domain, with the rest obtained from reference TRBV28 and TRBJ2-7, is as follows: DVKVTQSSRYLVKRTGEKVFLECVQDMDHENMFWYRQDPGLGLRLIYFSYDVKMKEKGDIPEGYSVSREKKERFSLILESASTNQTSMYLCASSYPRGNPSYEQYFGPGTRLTVT.

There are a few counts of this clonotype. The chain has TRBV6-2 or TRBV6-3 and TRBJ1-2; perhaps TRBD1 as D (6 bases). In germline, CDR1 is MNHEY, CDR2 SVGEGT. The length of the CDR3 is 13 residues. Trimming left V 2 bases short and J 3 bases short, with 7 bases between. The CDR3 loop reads CASSYAGDYGYTF. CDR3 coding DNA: TGTGCCAGCAGTTACGCAGGGGACTATGGCTACACCTTC.

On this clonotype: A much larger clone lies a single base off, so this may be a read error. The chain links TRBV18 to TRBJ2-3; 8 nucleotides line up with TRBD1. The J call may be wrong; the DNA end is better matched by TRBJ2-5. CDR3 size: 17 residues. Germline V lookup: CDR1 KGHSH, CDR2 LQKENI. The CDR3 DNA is TGTGCCAGCTCATATCGGGACAGGACCGAAATACGGGAGACCCAGTACTTC. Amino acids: CASSYRDRTEIRETQYF.

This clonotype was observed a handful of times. The CDR3 loop is CASSQSAGGLGEKLFF. In DNA, the CDR3 is TGTGCCAGCAGCCAATCGGCGGGGGGCTTGGGGGAAAAACTGTTTTTT. The gene calls are TRBV3-1 and TRBJ1-4, with a tentative D call TRBD1 (6 bases). The CDR3 is 16 amino acids. V was cut by 2 bases and J by 8 bases, with 18 bases left in between. Per germline, CDR1 LGHDT and CDR2 YNNKEL (reference sequence).

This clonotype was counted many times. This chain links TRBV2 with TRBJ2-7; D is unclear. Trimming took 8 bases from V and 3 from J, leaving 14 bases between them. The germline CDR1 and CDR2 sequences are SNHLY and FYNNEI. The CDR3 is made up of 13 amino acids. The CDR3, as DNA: TGTGCCAGCGGTATCTCACCTTACTACGAGCAGTACTTC. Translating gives CASGISPYYEQYF.

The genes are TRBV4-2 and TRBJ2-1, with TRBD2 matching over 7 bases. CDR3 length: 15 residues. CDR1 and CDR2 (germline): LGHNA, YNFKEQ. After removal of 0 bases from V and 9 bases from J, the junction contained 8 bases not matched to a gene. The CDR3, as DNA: TGTGCCAGCAGCCAAGATAGGGGAGGGCTTAGTGAGCAGTTCTTC. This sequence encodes CASSQDRGGLSEQFF.

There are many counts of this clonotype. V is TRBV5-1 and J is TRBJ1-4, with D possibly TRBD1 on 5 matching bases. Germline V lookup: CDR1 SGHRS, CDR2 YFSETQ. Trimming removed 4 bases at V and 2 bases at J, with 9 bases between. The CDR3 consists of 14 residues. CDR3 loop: CASSPGDTNEKLFF. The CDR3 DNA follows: TGCGCCAGCAGCCCCGGGGACACTAATGAAAAACTGTTTTTT.

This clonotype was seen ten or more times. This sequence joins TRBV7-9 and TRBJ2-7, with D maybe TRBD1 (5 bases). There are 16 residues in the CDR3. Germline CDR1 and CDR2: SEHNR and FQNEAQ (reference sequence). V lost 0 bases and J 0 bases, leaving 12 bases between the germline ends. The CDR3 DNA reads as TGTGCCAGCAGCTTAGCGTCAGGGTTGCACTCCTACGAGCAGTACTTC. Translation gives CASSLASGLHSYEQYF. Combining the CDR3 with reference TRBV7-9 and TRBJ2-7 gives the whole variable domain DTGVSQNPRHKITKRGQNVTFRCDPISEHNRLYWYRQTLGQGPEFLTYFQNEAQLEKSRLLSDRFSAERPKGSFSTLEIQRTEQGDSAMYLCASSLASGLHSYEQYFGPGTRLTVT.

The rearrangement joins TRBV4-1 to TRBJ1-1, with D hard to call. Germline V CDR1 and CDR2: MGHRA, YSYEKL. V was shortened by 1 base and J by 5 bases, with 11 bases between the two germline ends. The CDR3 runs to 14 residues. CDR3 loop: CASSQVGRMTEAFF. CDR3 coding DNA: TGCGCCAGCAGCCAAGTTGGCCGAATGACTGAAGCTTTCTTT.

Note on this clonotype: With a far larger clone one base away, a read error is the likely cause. CDR3 nucleotides: TGTGCCAGCAGTGAATTTCGACGGACTGCGAGCACAGATACGCCGTATTTT. Protein product: CASSEFRRTASTDTPYF. The chain employs TRBV5-1 and TRBJ2-3, with D possibly being TRBD2 (5 bases). The CDR3 loop spans 17 amino acids. Germline assignment: CDR1 SGHRS and CDR2 YFSETQ.

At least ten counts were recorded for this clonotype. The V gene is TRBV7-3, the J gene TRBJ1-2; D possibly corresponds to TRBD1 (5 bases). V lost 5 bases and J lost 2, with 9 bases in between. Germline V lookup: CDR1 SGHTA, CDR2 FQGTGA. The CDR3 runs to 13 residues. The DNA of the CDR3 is TGTGCCAGCAGCCCGGACAAGAACTATGGCTACACCTTC. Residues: CASSPDKNYGYTF.

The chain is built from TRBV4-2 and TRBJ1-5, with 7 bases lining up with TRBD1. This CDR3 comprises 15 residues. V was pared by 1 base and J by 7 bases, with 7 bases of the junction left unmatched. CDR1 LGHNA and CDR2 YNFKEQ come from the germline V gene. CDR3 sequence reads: CASSQGQGGRQPQHF. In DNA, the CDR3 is TGTGCCAGCAGCCAAGGACAGGGTGGCCGGCAGCCCCAGCATTTT.

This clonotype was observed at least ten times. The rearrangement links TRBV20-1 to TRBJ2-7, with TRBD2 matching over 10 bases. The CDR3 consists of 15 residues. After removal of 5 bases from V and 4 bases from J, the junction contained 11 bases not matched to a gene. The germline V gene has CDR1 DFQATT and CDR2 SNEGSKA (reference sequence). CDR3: CSAPEASGRRYEQYF. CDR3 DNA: TGCAGTGCTCCTGAAGCTAGCGGGAGACGGTACGAGCAGTACTTC.

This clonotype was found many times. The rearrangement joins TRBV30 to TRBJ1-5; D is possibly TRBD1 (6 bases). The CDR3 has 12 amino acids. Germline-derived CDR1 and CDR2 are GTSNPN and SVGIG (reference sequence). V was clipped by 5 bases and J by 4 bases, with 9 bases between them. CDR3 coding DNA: TGTGCCTGGTCTCAGGGGAATCAGCCCCAGCATTTT. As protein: CAWSQGNQPQHF. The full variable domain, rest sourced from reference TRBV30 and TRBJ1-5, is SQTIHQWPATLVQPVGSPLSLECTVEGTSNPNLYWYRQAAGRGLQLLFYSVGIGQISSEVPQNLSASRPQDRQFILSSKKLLLSDSGFYLCAWSQGNQPQHFGDGTRLSIL.

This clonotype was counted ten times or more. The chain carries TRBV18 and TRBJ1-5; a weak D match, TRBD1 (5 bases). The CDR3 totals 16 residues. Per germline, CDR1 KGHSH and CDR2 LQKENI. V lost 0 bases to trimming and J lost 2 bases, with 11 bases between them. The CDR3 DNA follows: TGTGCCAGCTCACCACCGGGGGGTGATGGCAATCAGCCCCAGCATTTT. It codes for CASSPPGGDGNQPQHF.

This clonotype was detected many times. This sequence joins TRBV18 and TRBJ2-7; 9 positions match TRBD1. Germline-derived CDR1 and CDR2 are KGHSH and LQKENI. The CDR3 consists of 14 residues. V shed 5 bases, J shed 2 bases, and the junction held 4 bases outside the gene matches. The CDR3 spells CASSTGQGTYEQYF. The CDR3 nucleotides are TGTGCCAGCTCAACGGGACAGGGAACCTACGAGCAGTACTTC.

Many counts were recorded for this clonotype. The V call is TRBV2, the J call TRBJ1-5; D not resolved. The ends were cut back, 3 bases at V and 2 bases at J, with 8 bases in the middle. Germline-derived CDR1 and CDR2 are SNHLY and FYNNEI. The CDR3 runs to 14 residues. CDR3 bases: TGTGCCAGCAGTGAGGAGAACGGCAATCAGCCCCAGCATTTT. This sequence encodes CASSEENGNQPQHF.

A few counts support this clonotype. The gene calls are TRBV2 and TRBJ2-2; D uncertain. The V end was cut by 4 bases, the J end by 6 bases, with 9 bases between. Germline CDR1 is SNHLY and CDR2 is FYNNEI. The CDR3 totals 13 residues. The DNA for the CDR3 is TGTGCCAGCAGTGTGGGTCTCCCCGGGGAGCTGTTTTTT. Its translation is CASSVGLPGELFF.